A selection of T cell receptor beta chains follows, all from one sample in a study of blood T cell repertoires in COVID-19. The protocol was immunoSEQ multiplex PCR, while the TCRdb copy is restricted to in-frame clones and leaves out a portion. The sample yields 50,000 to 70,000 clones, around 92% seen once. The sample taken for sequencing was peripheral blood. These receptors all come from a man in his fifties or sixties with acute or convalescent COVID-19. Each CDR3 is given with its conserved first and last residue. The order of the fields is clone size, J gene, D gene, V gene, CDR3 protein, CDR3 DNA. D genes are given only for firm matches. The size entry is marked missing in some rows and otherwise reads once, few, many or a size class.

abundance: -; j_gene: TRBJ2-1; d_gene: -; v_gene: TRBV5-1; CDR3aa: CASSFPGAREQFF; CDR3nt: TGCGCCAGCAGCTTTCCTGGAGCCCGCGAGCAGTTCTTC
abundance: -; j_gene: TRBJ1-4; d_gene: TRBD1; v_gene: TRBV7-9; CDR3aa: CASSFGQGARNEKLFF; CDR3nt: TGTGCCAGCAGCTTTGGACAGGGGGCACGAAATGAAAAACTGTTTTTT
abundance: -; j_gene: TRBJ2-1; d_gene: -; v_gene: TRBV5-1; CDR3aa: CASSLDIARYNEQFF; CDR3nt: TGCGCCAGCAGCTTGGATATAGCGCGATACAATGAGCAGTTCTTC
abundance: -; j_gene: TRBJ1-5; d_gene: -; v_gene: TRBV4-3; CDR3aa: CASSQEPQGSNQPQHF; CDR3nt: TGCGCCAGCAGCCAAGAACCCCAGGGGAGCAATCAGCCCCAGCATTTT
abundance: -; j_gene: TRBJ1-5; d_gene: -; v_gene: TRBV6-2/TRBV6-3; CDR3aa: CASSYRAGGVRTQHF; CDR3nt: TGTGCCAGCAGTTACCGGGCAGGAGGGGTTAGGACCCAGCATTTT
abundance: -; j_gene: TRBJ2-2; d_gene: TRBD2; v_gene: TRBV9; CDR3aa: CASSLSGKENGELFF; CDR3nt: TGTGCCAGCAGCCTTAGCGGGAAGGAGAACGGGGAGCTGTTTTTT
abundance: once; j_gene: TRBJ2-1; d_gene: TRBD2; v_gene: TRBV7-2; CDR3aa: CASTGFGTSGRGSGNEQFF; CDR3nt: TGTGCCAGCACCGGGTTCGGGACTAGCGGGAGGGGGTCGGGCAATGAGCAGTTCTTC
abundance: -; j_gene: TRBJ2-7; d_gene: -; v_gene: TRBV30; CDR3aa: CAWHDRFKQYF; CDR3nt: TGTGCCTGGCATGACAGGTTCAAGCAGTACTTC
abundance: -; j_gene: TRBJ2-2; d_gene: TRBD2; v_gene: TRBV30; CDR3aa: CAWSVGLASGELFF; CDR3nt: TGTGCCTGGAGCGTCGGACTAGCTTCCGGGGAGCTGTTTTTT
abundance: once; j_gene: TRBJ2-7; d_gene: TRBD2; v_gene: TRBV27; CDR3aa: CASSLLLAGGSEQYF; CDR3nt: TGTGCCAGCAGTTTATTACTAGCGGGAGGATCCGAGCAGTACTTC
abundance: -; j_gene: TRBJ2-1; d_gene: -; v_gene: TRBV11-2; CDR3aa: CASTGTAIDEQFF; CDR3nt: TGTGCCAGCACAGGTACCGCAATCGATGAGCAGTTCTTC
abundance: -; j_gene: TRBJ1-2; d_gene: TRBD1; v_gene: TRBV12-3/TRBV12-4; CDR3aa: CASSTTGDYGYTF; CDR3nt: TGTGCCAGCAGCACCACAGGGGACTATGGCTACACCTTC
abundance: -; j_gene: TRBJ2-3; d_gene: -; v_gene: TRBV4-3; CDR3aa: CASSTRQSSTDTQYF; CDR3nt: TGCGCCAGCAGCACCCGACAGAGTAGCACAGATACGCAGTATTTT
abundance: -; j_gene: TRBJ1-1; d_gene: -; v_gene: TRBV28; CDR3aa: CASSLPLQGRVTEAFF; CDR3nt: TGTGCCAGCAGTTTACCCTTACAGGGAAGGGTCACTGAAGCTTTCTTT
abundance: -; j_gene: TRBJ1-2; d_gene: TRBD1; v_gene: TRBV11-1; CDR3aa: CASSTTTGTGGGYTF; CDR3nt: TGTGCCAGCAGCACCACGACAGGGACAGGAGGTGGCTACACCTTC
abundance: -; j_gene: TRBJ1-1; d_gene: -; v_gene: TRBV10-3; CDR3aa: CAITGGEGTEAFF; CDR3nt: TGTGCCATCACCGGGGGGGAGGGAACTGAAGCTTTCTTT
abundance: once; j_gene: TRBJ1-6; d_gene: -; v_gene: TRBV30; CDR3aa: CAWSLGEPGSPLHF; CDR3nt: TGTGCCTGGAGTTTAGGAGAGCCCGGGTCACCCCTCCACTTT
abundance: -; j_gene: TRBJ2-3; d_gene: TRBD2; v_gene: TRBV5-4; CDR3aa: CASSLPGLAGEDTQYF; CDR3nt: TGTGCCAGCAGCCTTCCCGGACTAGCGGGAGAGGATACGCAGTATTTT
abundance: once; j_gene: TRBJ2-1; d_gene: -; v_gene: TRBV7-3; CDR3aa: CASSSPNSGYNEQFF; CDR3nt: TGTGCCAGCAGCTCGCCCAATAGCGGCTACAATGAGCAGTTCTTC
abundance: -; j_gene: TRBJ2-3; d_gene: TRBD1; v_gene: TRBV15; CDR3aa: CATSMGQGNTDTQYF; CDR3nt: TGTGCCACCAGCATGGGACAGGGGAACACAGATACGCAGTATTTT
abundance: few; j_gene: TRBJ2-1; d_gene: TRBD2; v_gene: TRBV27; CDR3aa: CASSSMPAGDLDNEQFF; CDR3nt: TGTGCCAGCAGTTCAATGCCAGCGGGAGACCTGGACAATGAGCAGTTCTTC
abundance: once; j_gene: TRBJ2-1; d_gene: TRBD2; v_gene: TRBV9; CDR3aa: CASSRIPGAAGGDNEQFF; CDR3nt: TGTGCCAGCAGCCGGATTCCTGGGGCAGCGGGAGGAGATAATGAGCAGTTCTTC
abundance: -; j_gene: TRBJ2-7; d_gene: -; v_gene: TRBV9; CDR3aa: CASSPRERVSSYEQYF; CDR3nt: TGTGCCAGCAGCCCTAGGGAGCGGGTGAGCTCCTACGAGCAGTACTTC
abundance: once; j_gene: TRBJ2-3; d_gene: -; v_gene: TRBV18; CDR3aa: CASSPITDTQYF; CDR3nt: TGTGCCAGCTCACCTATCACAGATACGCAGTATTTT
abundance: -; j_gene: TRBJ1-2; d_gene: TRBD1; v_gene: TRBV6-2/TRBV6-3; CDR3aa: CASSIGTDYGYTF; CDR3nt: TGTGCCAGCAGTATTGGGACAGACTATGGCTACACCTTC
abundance: -; j_gene: TRBJ2-1; d_gene: -; v_gene: TRBV7-8; CDR3aa: CASSLASASPSNEQFF; CDR3nt: TGTGCCAGCAGCTTAGCTTCGGCTAGCCCCAGCAATGAGCAGTTCTTC